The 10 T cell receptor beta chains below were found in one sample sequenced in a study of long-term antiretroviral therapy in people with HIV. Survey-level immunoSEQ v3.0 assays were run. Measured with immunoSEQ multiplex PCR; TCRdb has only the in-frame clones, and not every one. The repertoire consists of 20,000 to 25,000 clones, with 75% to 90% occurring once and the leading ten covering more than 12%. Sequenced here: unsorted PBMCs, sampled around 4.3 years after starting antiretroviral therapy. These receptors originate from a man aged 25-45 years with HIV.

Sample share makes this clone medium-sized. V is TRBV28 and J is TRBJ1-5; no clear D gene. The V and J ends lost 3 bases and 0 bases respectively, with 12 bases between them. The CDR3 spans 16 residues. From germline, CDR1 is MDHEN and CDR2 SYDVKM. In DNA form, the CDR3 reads TGTGCCAGCAGTTTCCCCCCTATTTATAGCAATCAGCCCCAGCATTTT. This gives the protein CASSFPPIYSNQPQHF.

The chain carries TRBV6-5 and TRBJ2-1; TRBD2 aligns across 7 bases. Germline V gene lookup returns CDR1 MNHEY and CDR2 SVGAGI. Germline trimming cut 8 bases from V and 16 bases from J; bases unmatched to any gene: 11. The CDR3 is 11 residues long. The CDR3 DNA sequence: TGTGCCAGCGGGGATGGACTAGTCTTTTTCTTC. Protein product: CASGDGLVFFF.

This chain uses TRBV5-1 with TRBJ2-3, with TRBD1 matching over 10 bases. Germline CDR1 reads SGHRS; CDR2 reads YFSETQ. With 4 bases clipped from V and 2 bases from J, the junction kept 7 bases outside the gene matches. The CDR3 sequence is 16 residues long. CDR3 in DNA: TGCGCCAGCAGCCAATTAGGGACAGGGGACACAGATACGCAGTATTTT. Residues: CASSQLGTGDTDTQYF.

CDR3 coding DNA: TGTGCCTGGAGTGGGACATTCTCTGGAAACACCATATATTTT. Translating it yields CAWSGTFSGNTIYF. The chain uses TRBV30 and TRBJ1-3; a weak D match, TRBD1 (5 bases). Germline V gene sequence: CDR1 GTSNPN, CDR2 SVGIG (reference sequence). The CDR3 spans 14 residues. Trimming took 1 base from V and 0 from J, leaving 7 bases between them.

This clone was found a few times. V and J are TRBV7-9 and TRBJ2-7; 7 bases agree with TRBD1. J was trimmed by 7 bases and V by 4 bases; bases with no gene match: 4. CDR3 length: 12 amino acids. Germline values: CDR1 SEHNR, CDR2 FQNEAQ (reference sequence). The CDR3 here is CASSSGTAEQYF. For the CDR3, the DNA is TGTGCCAGCAGCTCTGGGACAGCTGAGCAGTACTTC. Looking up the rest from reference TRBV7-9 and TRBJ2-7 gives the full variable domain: DTGVSQNPRHKITKRGQNVTFRCDPISEHNRLYWYRQTLGQGPEFLTYFQNEAQLEKSRLLSDRFSAERPKGSFSTLEIQRTEQGDSAMYLCASSSGTAEQYFGPGTRLTVT.

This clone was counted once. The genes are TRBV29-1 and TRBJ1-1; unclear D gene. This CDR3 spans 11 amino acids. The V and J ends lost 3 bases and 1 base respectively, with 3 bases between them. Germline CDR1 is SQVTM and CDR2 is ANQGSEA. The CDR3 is CSVEGNTEAFF. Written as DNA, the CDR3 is TGCAGCGTTGAGGGGAACACTGAAGCTTTCTTT.

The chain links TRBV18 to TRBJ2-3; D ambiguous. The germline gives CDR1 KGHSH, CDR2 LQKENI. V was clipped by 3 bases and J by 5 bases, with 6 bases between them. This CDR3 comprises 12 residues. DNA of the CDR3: TGTGCCAGCTCACCGCGTGGAGATACGCAGTATTTT. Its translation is CASSPRGDTQYF.

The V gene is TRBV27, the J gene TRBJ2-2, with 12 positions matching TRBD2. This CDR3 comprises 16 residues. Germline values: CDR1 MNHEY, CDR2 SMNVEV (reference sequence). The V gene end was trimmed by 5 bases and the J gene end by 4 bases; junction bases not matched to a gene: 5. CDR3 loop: CASSLRLAGVTGELFF. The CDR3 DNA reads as TGTGCCAGCAGTCTGCGACTAGCGGGAGTCACCGGGGAGCTGTTTTTT.

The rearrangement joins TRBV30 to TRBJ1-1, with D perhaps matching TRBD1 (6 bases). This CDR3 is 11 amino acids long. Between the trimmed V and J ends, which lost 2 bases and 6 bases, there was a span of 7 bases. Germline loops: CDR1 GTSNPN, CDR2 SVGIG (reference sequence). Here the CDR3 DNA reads TGTGCCTGGAGTTGGGGGCCTGAAGCTTTCTTT. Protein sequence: CAWSWGPEAFF.

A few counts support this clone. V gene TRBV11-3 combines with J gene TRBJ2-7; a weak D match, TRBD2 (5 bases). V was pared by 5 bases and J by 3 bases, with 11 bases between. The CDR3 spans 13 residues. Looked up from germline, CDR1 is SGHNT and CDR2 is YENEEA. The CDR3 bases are TGTGCCAGCAGCCCGGGAACCCACTACGAGCAGTACTTC. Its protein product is CASSPGTHYEQYF.